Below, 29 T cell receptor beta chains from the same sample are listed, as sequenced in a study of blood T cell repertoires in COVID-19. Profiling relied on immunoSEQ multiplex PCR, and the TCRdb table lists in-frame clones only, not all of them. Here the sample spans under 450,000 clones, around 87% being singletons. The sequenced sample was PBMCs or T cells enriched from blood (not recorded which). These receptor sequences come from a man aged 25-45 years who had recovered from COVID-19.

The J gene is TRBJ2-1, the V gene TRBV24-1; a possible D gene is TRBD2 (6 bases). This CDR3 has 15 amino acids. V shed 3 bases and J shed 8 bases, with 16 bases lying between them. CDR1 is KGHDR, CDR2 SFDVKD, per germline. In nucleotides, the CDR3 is TGTGCCACCAGTGATGGTACTAGCCGGTCCGATGAGCAGTTCTTC. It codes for CATSDGTSRSDEQFF.

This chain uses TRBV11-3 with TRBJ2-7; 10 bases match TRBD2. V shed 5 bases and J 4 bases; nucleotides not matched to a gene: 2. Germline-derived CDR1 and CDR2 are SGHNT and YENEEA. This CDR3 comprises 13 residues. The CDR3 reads CASSRTSGYEQYF. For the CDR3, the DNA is TGTGCCAGCAGCCGGACTAGCGGTTACGAGCAGTACTTC. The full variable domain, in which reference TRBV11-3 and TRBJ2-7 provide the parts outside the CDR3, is EAGVVQSPRYKIIEKKQPVAFWCNPISGHNTLYWYLQNLGQGPELLIRYENEEAVDDSQLPKDRFSAERLKGVDSTLKIQPAELGDSAVYLCASSRTSGYEQYFGPGTRLTVT.

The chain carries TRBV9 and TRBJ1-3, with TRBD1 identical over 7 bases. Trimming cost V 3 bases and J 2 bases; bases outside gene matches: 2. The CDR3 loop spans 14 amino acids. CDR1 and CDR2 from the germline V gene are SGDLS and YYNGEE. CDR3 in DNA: TGTGCCAGCAGCGGAACAGGGGCTGGAAACACCATATATTTT. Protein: CASSGTGAGNTIYF.

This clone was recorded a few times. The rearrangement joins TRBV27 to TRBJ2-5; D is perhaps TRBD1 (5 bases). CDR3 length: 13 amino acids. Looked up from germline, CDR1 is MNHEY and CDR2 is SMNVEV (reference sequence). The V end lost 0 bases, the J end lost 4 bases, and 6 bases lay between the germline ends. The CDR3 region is CASSLSTVETQYF. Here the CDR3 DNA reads TGTGCCAGCAGTTTATCGACAGTAGAGACCCAGTACTTC.

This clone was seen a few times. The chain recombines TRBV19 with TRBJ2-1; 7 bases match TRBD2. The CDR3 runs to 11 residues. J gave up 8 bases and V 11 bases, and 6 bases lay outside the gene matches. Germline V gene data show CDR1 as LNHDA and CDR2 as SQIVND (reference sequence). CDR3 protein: CAAGGGYEQFF. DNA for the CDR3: TGTGCCGCCGGGGGAGGGTATGAGCAGTTCTTC. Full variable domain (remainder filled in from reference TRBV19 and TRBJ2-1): DGGITQSPKYLFRKEGQNVTLSCEQNLNHDAMYWYRQDPGQGLRLIYYSQIVNDFQKGDIAEGYSVSREKKESFPLTVTSAQKNPTAFYLCAAGGGYEQFFGPGTRLTVL.

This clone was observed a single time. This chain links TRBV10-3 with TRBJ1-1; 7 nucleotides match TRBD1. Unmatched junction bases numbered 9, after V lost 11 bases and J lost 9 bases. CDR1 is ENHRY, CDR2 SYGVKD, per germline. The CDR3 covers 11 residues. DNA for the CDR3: TGTGCCTCCGACTCAGGGGGGAAAGCTTTCTTT. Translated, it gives CASDSGGKAFF.

The CDR3 nucleotides are TGTGCCAGTAGTACGGGGTATGTTAATTCACCCCTCCACTTT. Its protein is CASSTGYVNSPLHF. The chain has TRBV19 and TRBJ1-6; D not certain. This CDR3 is built from 14 residues. The V and J ends lost 4 bases and 6 bases respectively, with 10 bases between them. Germline V gene data show CDR1 as LNHDA and CDR2 as SQIVND (reference sequence).

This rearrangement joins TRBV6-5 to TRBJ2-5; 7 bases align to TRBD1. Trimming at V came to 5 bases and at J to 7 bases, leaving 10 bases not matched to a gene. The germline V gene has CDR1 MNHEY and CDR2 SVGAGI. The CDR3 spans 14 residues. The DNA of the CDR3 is TGTGCCAGCAGTAGGGACAGCCGAGGTGGGACCCAGTACTTC. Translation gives CASSRDSRGGTQYF.

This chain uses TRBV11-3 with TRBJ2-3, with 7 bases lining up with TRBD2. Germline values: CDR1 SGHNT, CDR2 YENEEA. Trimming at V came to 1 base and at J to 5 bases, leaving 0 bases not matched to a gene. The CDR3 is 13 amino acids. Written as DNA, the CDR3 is TGTGCCAGCAGCTTAGGGACTAGAGATACGCAGTATTTT. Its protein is CASSLGTRDTQYF.

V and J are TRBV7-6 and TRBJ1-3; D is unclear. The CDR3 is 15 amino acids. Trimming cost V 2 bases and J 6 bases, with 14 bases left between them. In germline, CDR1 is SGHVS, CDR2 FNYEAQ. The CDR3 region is CASSLRLERANTIYF. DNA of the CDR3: TGTGCCAGCAGCTTAAGGTTGGAGAGGGCAAACACCATATATTTT.

The CDR3 loop is CANALTGHPNRGYTF. CDR3 nucleotides: TGTGCCAACGCGTTAACGGGACACCCCAATCGGGGCTACACCTTC. This chain uses TRBV10-3 with TRBJ1-2; D may be TRBD1 (6 bases). Germline assignment: CDR1 ENHRY and CDR2 SYGVKD. The CDR3 extends over 15 amino acids. The V end was cut by 10 bases, the J end by 8 bases, with 26 bases between.

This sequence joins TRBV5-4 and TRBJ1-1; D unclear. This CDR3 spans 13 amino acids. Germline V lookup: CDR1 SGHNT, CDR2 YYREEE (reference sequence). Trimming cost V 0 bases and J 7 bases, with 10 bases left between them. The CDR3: CASSLDELGEAFF. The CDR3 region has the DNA TGTGCCAGCAGCTTGGACGAGCTTGGTGAAGCTTTCTTT.

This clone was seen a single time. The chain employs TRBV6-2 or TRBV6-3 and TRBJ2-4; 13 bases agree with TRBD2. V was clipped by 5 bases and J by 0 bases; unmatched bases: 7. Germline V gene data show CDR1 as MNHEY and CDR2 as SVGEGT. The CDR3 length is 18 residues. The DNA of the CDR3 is TGTGCCAGCAGTACCGGGACTAGCGGGGAGCTAGCCAAAAACATTCAGTACTTC. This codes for CASSTGTSGELAKNIQYF.

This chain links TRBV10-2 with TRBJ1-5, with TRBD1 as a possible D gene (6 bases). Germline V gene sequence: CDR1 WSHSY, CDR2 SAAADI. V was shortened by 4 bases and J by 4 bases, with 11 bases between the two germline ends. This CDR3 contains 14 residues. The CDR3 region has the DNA TGCGCCAGCAGTGTTTCGGGACAAAATCAGCCCCAGCATTTT. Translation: CASSVSGQNQPQHF.

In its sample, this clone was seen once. The CDR3 is CASSIDRTLGGAGYTF. CDR3 sequence (DNA): TGTGCCAGTAGTATAGATCGGACGCTTGGAGGGGCTGGCTACACCTTC. V is TRBV19 and J is TRBJ1-2; tentatively, D is TRBD1 (5 bases). The CDR3 sequence is 16 residues long. Trimming cost V 0 bases and J 7 bases, with 18 bases left between them. CDR1 is LNHDA and CDR2 is SQIVND in the germline V gene (reference sequence).

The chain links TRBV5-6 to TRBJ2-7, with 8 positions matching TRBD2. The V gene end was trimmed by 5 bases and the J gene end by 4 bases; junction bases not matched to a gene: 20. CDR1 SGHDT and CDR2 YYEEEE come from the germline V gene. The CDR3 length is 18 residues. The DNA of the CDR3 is TGTGCCAGCAGGGGCGGGGGGCAAATGGGTACCTCTTTTTACGAGCAGTACTTC. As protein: CASRGGGQMGTSFYEQYF.

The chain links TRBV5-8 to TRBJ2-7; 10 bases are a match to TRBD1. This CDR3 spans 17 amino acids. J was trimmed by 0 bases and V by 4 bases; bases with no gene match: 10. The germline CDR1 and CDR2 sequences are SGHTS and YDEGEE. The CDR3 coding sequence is TGTGCCAGCAGCACAGGGACAGGGGCCCTTAGCTCCTACGAGCAGTACTTC. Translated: CASSTGTGALSSYEQYF.

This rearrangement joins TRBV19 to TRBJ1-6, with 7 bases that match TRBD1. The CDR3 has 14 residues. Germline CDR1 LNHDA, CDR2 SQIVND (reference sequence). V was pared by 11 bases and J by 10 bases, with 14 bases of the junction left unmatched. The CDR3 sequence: CAVWDSLSRSPLHF. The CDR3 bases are TGTGCCGTATGGGACAGTTTGTCACGATCACCCCTCCACTTT.

The CDR3 reads CASMDRVEQYF. The CDR3 DNA sequence: TGTGCCAGCATGGACAGGGTCGAGCAGTACTTC. This chain uses TRBV6-5 with TRBJ2-7, with 8 bases that match TRBD1. V lost 7 bases, J lost 6 bases, and 2 bases stayed unmatched. This CDR3 has 11 residues. Per the germline V gene, CDR1 is MNHEY and CDR2 is SVGAGI.

The DNA for the CDR3 is TGTGCCAGCAGCTCCCCAGGGGGGCTCCGAAATTCACCCCTCCACTTT. The encoded protein is CASSSPGGLRNSPLHF. The rearrangement joins TRBV5-8 to TRBJ1-6; 7 nucleotides agree with TRBD1. There are 16 residues in the CDR3. V was clipped by 3 bases and J by 7 bases; unmatched bases: 10. Germline loops: CDR1 SGHTS, CDR2 YDEGEE.

CDR3 loop: CASSNQGYGYTF. The CDR3 DNA follows: TGTGCCAGCAGTAACCAGGGGTATGGCTACACCTTC. The genes are TRBV28 and TRBJ1-2, with D possibly being TRBD1 (6 bases). Trimming took 5 bases from V and 5 from J, leaving 9 bases between them. The CDR3 contains 12 residues. Germline V gene sequence: CDR1 MDHEN, CDR2 SYDVKM.

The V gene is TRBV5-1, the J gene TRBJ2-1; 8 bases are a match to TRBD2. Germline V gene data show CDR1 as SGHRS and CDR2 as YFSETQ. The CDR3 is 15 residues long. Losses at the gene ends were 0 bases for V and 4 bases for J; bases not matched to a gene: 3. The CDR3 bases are TGCGCCAGCAGCTTGGCCACTAGCGGTTACAATGAGCAGTTCTTC. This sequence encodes CASSLATSGYNEQFF.

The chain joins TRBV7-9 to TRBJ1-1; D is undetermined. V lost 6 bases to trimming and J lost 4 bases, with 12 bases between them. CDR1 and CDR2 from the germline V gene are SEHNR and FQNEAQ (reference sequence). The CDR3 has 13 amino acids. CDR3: CASSREGGTEAFF. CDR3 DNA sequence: TGTGCCAGCAGTCGGGAGGGTGGCACTGAAGCTTTCTTT.

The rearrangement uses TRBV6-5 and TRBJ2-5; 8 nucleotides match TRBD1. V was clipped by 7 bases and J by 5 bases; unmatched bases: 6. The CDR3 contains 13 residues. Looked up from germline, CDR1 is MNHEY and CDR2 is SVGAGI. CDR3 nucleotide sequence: TGTGCCAGCACCGAGACAGGGGCGGAGACCCAGTACTTC. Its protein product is CASTETGAETQYF.

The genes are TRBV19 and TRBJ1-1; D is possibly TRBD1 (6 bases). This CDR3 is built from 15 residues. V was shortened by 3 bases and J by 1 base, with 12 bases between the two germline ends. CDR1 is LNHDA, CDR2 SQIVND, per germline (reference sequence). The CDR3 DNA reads TGTGCCAGTAGTATTGGACAGACCTCGAACACTGAAGCTTTCTTT. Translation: CASSIGQTSNTEAFF.

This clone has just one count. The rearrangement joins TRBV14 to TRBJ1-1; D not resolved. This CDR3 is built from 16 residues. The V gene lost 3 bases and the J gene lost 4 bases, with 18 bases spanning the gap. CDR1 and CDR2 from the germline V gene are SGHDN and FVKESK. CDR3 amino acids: CASSHGRSSLSTEAFF. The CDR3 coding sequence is TGTGCCAGCAGCCACGGAAGGAGCTCCCTGTCCACTGAAGCTTTCTTT.

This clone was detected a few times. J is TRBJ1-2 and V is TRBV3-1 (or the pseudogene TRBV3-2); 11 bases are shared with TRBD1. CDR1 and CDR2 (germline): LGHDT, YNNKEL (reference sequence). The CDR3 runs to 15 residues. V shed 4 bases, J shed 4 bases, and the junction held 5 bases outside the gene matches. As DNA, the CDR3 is TGTGCCAGCAGCCTCCGGGACAGGGGGGGCTATGGCTACACCTTC. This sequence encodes CASSLRDRGGYGYTF.

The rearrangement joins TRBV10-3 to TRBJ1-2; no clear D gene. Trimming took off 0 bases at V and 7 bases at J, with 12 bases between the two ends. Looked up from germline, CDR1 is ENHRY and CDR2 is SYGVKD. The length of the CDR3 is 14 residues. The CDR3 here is CAISESYREGGYTF. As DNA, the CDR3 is TGTGCCATCAGTGAGTCGTACAGAGAGGGTGGCTACACCTTC.

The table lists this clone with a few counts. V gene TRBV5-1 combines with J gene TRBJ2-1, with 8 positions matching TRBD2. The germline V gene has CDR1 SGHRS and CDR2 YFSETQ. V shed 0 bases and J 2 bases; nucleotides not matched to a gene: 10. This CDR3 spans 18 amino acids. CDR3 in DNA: TGCGCCAGCAGCTTGGAGTCCAGCGGGGGACTACCCTACAATGAGCAGTTCTTC. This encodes CASSLESSGGLPYNEQFF.